A selection of T cell receptor beta chains follows, all from one sample in a study of early T cells in non-severe SARS-CoV-2 infection. TCRdb used MiXCR to reprocess the 5' RACE reads, holding one entry per CDR3 protein. The sample has more than 60,000 distinct CDR3 sequences; about an eighth are singletons. Sequences were derived from whole blood, sampled at baseline. These receptors originate from an adult who was a healthcare worker with PCR-confirmed SARS-CoV-2 infection or an uninfected control (not recorded which). Both conserved end residues are trimmed from each CDR3. The listing skips clone size in some rows; elsewhere it reads once, few, many or a size class.

clone size,V gene,CDR3 protein
NA,TRBV28,ASSLRSIYNEQF
few,TRBV11-2,ASSLTRGRDTQY
many,TRBV7-2,ASSARYNNEKLF
many,TRBV6-4,ASSPSGVGDNEQF
NA,TRBV7-6,ASSSSGGRETQY
once,TRBV6-5,ASSSSGQEQY
few,TRBV7-8,ASSLAREQETQY
many,TRBV5-5,ASSRRQNTDTQY
NA,TRBV4-3,ASSQDLSEGSAF
few,TRBV10-1,ASSATQILAEF
many,TRBV5-5,ASSTLGGTDTQY
NA,TRBV2,ASKGQGNTEAF
many,TRBV6-5,ASSYSRTGGGYGYT
NA,TRBV7-2,ASSLWGAALETQY
NA,TRBV11-2,ASSSRTADTQY
NA,TRBV20-1,SADPGLSYEQY
NA,TRBV27,ASSSTSGGGETQY
few,TRBV24-1,ATLPTLRSTEAF
many,TRBV3-1,ASSHTDTQY
many,TRBV20-1,SATTGVEQY
many,TRBV27,ASKEFDEQF
many,TRBV4-3,ASSQRAQLEAF
NA,TRBV7-6,ASNQRGGLGDTQY
many,TRBV28,ASSTPLGQQY
many,TRBV5-1,ASSPNAGVRDSPLH
NA,TRBV14,ASSRWGGDGYT
NA,TRBV2,ASSLPTLGVSQETQY
many,TRBV28,ASSFPRRSWGEDEQY
NA,TRBV11-2,ASSTRLAGGHKNIQY
few,TRBV18,ASSPRRAYNQPQH
NA,TRBV20-1,SARTYSYEQY
NA,TRBV4-1,ASSPAGGSQETQY
many,TRBV9,ASSPDPGAYEQY
few,TRBV6-1,ASTGTLPGGEQF
NA,TRBV20-1,SARAPGTSTDTQY
NA,TRBV28,ASRPTTGGGKAF
NA,TRBV5-5,ASSTPRALGETQY
NA,TRBV7-6,ASSPGVGSNQPQH
NA,TRBV6-6,ASSYSTKTVSYNEQF
once,TRBV12-3/TRBV12-4,ASSLMGQRANYGYT
few,TRBV10-1,ASTPGQGIAQETQY
few,TRBV13,ASSYRSGALF
many,TRBV11-2,ASSSLRSGPGGFTGELF
NA,TRBV6-5,ASSYNGRMNTEAF
NA,TRBV4-1,ASSQVGANYGYT
few,TRBV11-2,ASSPGRSYEQY
NA,TRBV20-1,SARRTSGGADGTQY
many,TRBV6-5,ASSPNGQGASNGYT
few,TRBV7-2,ASSLARRGTDTQY
many,TRBV7-9,ASSSDPYEQY
NA,TRBV28,ASRGAGSLSSYNEQF
NA,TRBV20-1,SARYLNTGELF
medium-sized,TRBV11-2,ASSLGDWTGPNYEQY
few,TRBV5-1,ASSLEGRNVGEKLF
NA,TRBV7-2,ASSLAPGGADNEQF
many,TRBV21-1,ASSRDRGFSRSYNEQF
NA,TRBV18,ASSPPAAGVGETQY
few,TRBV18,ASSPLHPGNEQF
many,TRBV11-2,ASSLGQKYQETQY
many,TRBV28,ASSLQGGMPEAF